This entry concerns a single TCR beta chain. This record belongs to a study of blood T cell repertoires in COVID-19. Looking at the study overall: The United States, Italy and Spain supplied acute and convalescent COVID-19 samples.

In the authors' workflow: Counts of nucleated cells, estimated from reference gene primer amplification, were obtained. Repertoires were generated with immunoSEQ multiplex PCR, while TCRdb's copy carries only in-frame clones and drops some. The DNA gave D and trimming, while V, J and clone size come from that table. The sample consists of roughly 210,000 clones, around 84% of them appearing once. This CDR3 spans 12 amino acids. V was trimmed by 2 bases and J by 7 bases, leaving 6 bases between them. CDR1 is MNHEY, CDR2 SVGAGI, per germline. The chain joins TRBV6-5 to TRBJ1-5; no firm D call. The material sequenced was peripheral blood. This TCR came from an elderly woman with COVID-19, enrolled during active disease. The CDR3 region is CASSYSGQPQHF. The CDR3, as DNA: TGTGCCAGCAGTTACAGTGGCCAGCCCCAGCATTTT.